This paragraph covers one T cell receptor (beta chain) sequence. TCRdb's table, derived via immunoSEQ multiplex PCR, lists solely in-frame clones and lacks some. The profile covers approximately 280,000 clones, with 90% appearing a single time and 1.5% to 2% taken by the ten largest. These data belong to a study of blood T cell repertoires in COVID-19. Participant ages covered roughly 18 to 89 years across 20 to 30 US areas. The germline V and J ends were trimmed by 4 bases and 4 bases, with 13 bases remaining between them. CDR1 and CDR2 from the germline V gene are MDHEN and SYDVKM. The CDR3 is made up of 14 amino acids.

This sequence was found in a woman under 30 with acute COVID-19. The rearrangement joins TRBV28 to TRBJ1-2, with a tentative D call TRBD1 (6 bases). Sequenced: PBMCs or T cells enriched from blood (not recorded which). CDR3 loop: CASSSHTGTYGYTF. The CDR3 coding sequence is TGTGCCAGCAGTTCCCACACAGGGACCTATGGCTACACCTTC.